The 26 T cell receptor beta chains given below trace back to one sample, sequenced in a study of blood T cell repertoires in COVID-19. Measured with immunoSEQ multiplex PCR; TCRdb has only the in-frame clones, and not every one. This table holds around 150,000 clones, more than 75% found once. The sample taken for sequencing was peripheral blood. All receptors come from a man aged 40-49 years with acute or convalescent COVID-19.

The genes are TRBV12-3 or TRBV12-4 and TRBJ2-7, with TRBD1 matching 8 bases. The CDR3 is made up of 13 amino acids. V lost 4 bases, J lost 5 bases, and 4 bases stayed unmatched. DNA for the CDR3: TGTGCCAGCAGTTCTGGACAGGGCCACGAGCAGTACTTC. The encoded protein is CASSSGQGHEQYF.

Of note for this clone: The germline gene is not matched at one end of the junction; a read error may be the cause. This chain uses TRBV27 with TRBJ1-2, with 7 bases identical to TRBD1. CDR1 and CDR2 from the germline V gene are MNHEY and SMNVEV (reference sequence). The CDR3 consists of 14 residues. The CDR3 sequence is CASSYRRDRPNVHF. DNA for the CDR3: TGTGCCAGCAGTTATCGCCGGGACAGACCTAATGTTCACTTC.

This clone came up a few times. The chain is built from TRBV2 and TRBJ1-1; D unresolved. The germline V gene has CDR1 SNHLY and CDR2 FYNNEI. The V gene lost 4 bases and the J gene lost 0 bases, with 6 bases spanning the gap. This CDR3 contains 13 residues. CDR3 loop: CASSGLMNTEAFF. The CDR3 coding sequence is TGTGCCAGCAGTGGACTGATGAACACTGAAGCTTTCTTT. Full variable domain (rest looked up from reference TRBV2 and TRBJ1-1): EPEVTQTPSHQVTQMGQEVILRCVPISNHLYFYWYRQILGQKVEFLVSFYNNEISEKSEIFDDQFSVERPDGSNFTLKIRSTKLEDSAMYFCASSGLMNTEAFFGQGTRLTVV.

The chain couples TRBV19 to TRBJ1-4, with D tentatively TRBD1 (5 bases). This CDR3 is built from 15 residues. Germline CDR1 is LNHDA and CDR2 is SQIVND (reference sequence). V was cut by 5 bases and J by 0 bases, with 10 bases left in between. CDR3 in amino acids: CASSPGTATNEKLFF. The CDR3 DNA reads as TGTGCCAGTAGTCCGGGGACTGCAACTAATGAAAAACTGTTTTTT.

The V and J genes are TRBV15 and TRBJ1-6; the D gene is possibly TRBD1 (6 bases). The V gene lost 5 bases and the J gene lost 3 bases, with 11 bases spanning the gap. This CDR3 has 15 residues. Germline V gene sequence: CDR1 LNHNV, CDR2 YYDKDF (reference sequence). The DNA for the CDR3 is TGTGCCACCAGCCTAGGGGGGGACTATAATTCACCCCTCCACTTT. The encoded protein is CATSLGGDYNSPLHF.

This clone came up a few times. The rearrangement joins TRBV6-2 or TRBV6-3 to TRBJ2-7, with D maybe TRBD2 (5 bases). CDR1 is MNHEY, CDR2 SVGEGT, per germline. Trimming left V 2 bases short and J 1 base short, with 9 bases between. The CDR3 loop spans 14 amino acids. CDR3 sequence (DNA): TGTGCCAGCAGTTACGCGGGCCTATCCTACGAGCAGTACTTC. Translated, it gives CASSYAGLSYEQYF.

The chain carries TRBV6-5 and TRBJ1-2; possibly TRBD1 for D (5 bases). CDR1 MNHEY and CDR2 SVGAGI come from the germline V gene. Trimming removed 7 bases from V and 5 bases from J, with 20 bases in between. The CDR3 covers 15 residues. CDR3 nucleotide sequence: TGTGCCAGCAACCCCGGGGGGGGAGGTCTTTATGGCTACACCTTC. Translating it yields CASNPGGGGLYGYTF.

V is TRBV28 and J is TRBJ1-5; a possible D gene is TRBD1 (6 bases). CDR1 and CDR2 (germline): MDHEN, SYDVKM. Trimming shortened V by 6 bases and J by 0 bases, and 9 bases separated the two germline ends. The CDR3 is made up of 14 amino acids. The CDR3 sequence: CASRGQASNQPQHF. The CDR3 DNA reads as TGTGCCAGCAGGGGACAAGCTAGCAATCAGCCCCAGCATTTT.

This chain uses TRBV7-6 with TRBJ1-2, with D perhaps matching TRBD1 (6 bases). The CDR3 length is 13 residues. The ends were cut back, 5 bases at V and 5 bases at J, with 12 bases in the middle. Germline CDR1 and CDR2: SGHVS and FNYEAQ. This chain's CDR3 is CASSVQGWYGYTF. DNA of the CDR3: TGTGCCAGCAGCGTTCAGGGGTGGTATGGCTACACCTTC.

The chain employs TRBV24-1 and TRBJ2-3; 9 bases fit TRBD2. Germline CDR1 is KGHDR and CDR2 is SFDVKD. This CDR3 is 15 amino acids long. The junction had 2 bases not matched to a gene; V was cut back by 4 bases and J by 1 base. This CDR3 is CATSDPSGGTDTQYF. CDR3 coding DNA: TGTGCCACCAGTGACCCTAGCGGGGGCACAGATACGCAGTATTTT.

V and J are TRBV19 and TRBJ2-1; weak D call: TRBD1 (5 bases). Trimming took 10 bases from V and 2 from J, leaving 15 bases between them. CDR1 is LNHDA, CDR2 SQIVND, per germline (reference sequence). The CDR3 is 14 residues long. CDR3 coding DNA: TGTGCCACGGCCCCCCAGGGAACCTACAATGAGCAGTTCTTC. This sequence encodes CATAPQGTYNEQFF. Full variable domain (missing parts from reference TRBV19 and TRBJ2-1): DGGITQSPKYLFRKEGQNVTLSCEQNLNHDAMYWYRQDPGQGLRLIYYSQIVNDFQKGDIAEGYSVSREKKESFPLTVTSAQKNPTAFYLCATAPQGTYNEQFFGPGTRLTVL.

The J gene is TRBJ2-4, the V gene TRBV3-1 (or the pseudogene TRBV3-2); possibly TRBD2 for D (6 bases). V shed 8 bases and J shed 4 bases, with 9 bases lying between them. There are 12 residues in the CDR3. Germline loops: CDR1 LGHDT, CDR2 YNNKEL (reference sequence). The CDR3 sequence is CASGGGKNIQYF. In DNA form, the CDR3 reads TGTGCCAGCGGTGGGGGGAAAAACATTCAGTACTTC.

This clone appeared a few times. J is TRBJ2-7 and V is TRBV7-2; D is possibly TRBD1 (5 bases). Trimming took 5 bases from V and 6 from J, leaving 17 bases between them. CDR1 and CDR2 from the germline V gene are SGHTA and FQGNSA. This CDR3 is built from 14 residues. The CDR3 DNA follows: TGTGCCAGCAGCCTTAACAGGCCCCAAGGCGAGCAGTACTTC. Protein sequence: CASSLNRPQGEQYF.

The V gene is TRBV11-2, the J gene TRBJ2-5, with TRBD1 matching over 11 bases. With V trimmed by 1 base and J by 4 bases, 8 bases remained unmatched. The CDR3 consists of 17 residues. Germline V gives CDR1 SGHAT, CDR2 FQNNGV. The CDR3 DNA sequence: TGTGCCAGCAGCTTAGTACGTGGGACAGGGGGATCAGAGACCCAGTACTTC. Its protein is CASSLVRGTGGSETQYF.

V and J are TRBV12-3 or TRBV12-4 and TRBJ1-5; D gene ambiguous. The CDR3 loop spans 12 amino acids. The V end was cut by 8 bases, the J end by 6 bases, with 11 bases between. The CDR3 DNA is TGTGCCAGCCCATTAAGTAGTCAGCCCCAGCATTTT. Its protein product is CASPLSSQPQHF.

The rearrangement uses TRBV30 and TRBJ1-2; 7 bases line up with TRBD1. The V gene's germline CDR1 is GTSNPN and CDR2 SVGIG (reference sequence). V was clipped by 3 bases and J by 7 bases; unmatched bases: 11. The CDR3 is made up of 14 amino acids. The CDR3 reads CAWSDFRGSVGYTF. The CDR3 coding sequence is TGTGCCTGGAGCGATTTCAGGGGGTCGGTTGGCTACACCTTC.

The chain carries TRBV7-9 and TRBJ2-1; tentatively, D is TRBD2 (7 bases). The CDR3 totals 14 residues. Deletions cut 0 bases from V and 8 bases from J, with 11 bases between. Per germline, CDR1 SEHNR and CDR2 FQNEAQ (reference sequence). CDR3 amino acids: CASSLAGGADEQFF. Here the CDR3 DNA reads TGTGCCAGCAGCTTAGCGGGGGGGGCTGATGAGCAGTTCTTC.

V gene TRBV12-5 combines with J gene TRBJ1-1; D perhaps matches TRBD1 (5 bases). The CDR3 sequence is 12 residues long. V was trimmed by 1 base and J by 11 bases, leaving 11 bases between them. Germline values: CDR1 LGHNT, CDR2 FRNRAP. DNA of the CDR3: TGTGCTAGTGGTTTGGGGGGCGCTAGGGCTTTCTTT. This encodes CASGLGGARAFF.

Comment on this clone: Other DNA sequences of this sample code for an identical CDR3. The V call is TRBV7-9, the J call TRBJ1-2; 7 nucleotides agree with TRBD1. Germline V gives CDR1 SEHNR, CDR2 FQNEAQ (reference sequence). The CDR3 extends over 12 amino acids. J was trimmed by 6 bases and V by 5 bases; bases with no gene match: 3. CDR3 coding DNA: TGTGCCAGCAGCAGAACAGGGGATGGCTACACCTTC. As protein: CASSRTGDGYTF.

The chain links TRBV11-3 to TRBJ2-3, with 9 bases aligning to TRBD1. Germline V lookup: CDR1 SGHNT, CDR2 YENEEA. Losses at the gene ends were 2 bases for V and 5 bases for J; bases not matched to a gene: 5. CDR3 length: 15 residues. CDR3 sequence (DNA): TGTGCCAGCAGCTTACGGACAGGGGCGTTAGATACGCAGTATTTT. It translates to CASSLRTGALDTQYF.

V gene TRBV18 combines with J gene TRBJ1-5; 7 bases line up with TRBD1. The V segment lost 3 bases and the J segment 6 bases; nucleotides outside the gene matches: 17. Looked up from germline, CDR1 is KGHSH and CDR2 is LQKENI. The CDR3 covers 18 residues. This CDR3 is CASSPQQGRLRVGQPQHF. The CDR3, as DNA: TGTGCCAGCTCACCCCAACAGGGGCGTCTGCGGGTGGGTCAGCCCCAGCATTTT.

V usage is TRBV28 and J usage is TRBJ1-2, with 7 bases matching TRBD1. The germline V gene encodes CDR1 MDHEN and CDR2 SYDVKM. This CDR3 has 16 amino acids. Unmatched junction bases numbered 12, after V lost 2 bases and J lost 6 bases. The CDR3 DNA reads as TGTGCCAGCAGTTTAATTTTGGGACAGCCGGGCCATGGCTACACCTTC. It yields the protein CASSLILGQPGHGYTF.

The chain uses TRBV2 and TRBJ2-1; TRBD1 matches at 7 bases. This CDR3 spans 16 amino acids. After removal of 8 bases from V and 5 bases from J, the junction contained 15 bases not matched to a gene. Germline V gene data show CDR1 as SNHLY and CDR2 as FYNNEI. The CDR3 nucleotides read TGTGCCAGCGTTAACGGAGGACAGGCTTTTAACAATGAGCAGTTCTTC. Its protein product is CASVNGGQAFNNEQFF.

The CDR3 reads CASVTGVGETQYF. The CDR3 nucleotides read TGTGCCAGCGTGACAGGGGTAGGAGAGACCCAGTACTTC. The chain has TRBV7-9 and TRBJ2-5, with 8 bases aligning to TRBD1. The length of the CDR3 is 13 residues. The germline gives CDR1 SEHNR, CDR2 FQNEAQ (reference sequence). V was clipped by 8 bases and J by 4 bases; unmatched bases: 6.

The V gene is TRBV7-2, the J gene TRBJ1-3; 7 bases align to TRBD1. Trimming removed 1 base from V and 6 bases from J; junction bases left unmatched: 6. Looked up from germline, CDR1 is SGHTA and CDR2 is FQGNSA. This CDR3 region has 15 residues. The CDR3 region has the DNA TGTGCCAGCAGCTTAGTAGGACAGGAGCAAAACACCATATATTTT. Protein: CASSLVGQEQNTIYF.

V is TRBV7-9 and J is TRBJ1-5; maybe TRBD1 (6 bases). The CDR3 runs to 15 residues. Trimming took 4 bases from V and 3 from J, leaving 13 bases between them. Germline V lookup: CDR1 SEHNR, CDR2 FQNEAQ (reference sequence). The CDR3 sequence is CASSSITGPNQPQHF. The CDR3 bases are TGTGCCAGCAGCTCCATCACAGGGCCCAATCAGCCCCAGCATTTT.